This T cell receptor (beta chain) appears in the sequencing data of a study of long-term antiretroviral therapy in people with HIV. The germline V gene has CDR1 SGHNT and CDR2 YYREEE (reference sequence). The CDR3 loop spans 12 amino acids. Trimming removed 0 bases from V and 8 bases from J, with 3 bases in between. The count of this clone is one. Antigen specificity is unknown. Study findings and constraints: From the mid-2000s to the late 2010s, blood was obtained, possibly while participants received older ART regimens.

immunoSEQ v3.0 was run at survey level. TCRdb keeps only in-frame clones here, not all; method: immunoSEQ multiplex PCR. The sample has tens of thousands of clones, about 79% seen once. This specimen consisted of unsorted PBMCs, obtained 0.7 years before starting antiretroviral therapy. The receptor comes from a man aged 25-45 years with HIV. The chain employs TRBV5-4 and TRBJ2-6; D call uncertain. CDR3 loop: CASSLDPNVLTF. CDR3 DNA sequence: TGTGCCAGCAGCTTGGACCCCAACGTCCTGACTTTC.